The clone carrying this T cell receptor (beta chain) ranks as medium-sized. The data were obtained in a study of patients and donors after allogeneic stem cell transplantation. This CDR3 spans 17 amino acids. V lost 4 bases to trimming and J lost 1 base; unmatched junction nucleotides: 9. Germline CDR1 and CDR2: MNHEY and SVGEGT. From the RT-PCR reads, TCRdb called clonotypes with MiXCR, one entry per CDR3 protein. The sample shows over 2,500 distinct CDR3 sequences, 3% to 4.5% of them seen only once. The sample was blood, either unsorted or a sorted T cell fraction (not recorded which). This receptor was taken from a human donor who was either an allogeneic HSCT recipient or a stem cell or donor lymphocyte infusion donor (not recorded which). It is not recorded whose cells these are; they may come from a transplant donor. This sequence joins TRBV6-2 or TRBV6-3 and TRBJ1-1; TRBD1 agrees at 10 bases. The CDR3: CASSSNPGQGRNTEAFF. In nucleotides, the CDR3 is TGTGCCAGCAGTTCAAATCCGGGACAGGGGAGGAACACTGAAGCTTTCTTT.